The rows below give T cell receptor beta chains drawn from one sample of a study of T cell changes during pregnancy in multiple sclerosis. This table comes from immunoSEQ multiplex PCR, and its TCRdb copy is limited to in-frame clones, with some not included. Of some 40,000 clones in the sample, roughly nine tenths were seen once. Sequencing used CD4+ T cells from peripheral blood mononuclear cells, obtained in the first trimester of pregnancy. These receptors all stem from a female donor with multiple sclerosis, enrolled in a pregnancy study. Each CDR3 is given with its conserved first and last residue. The D gene is left open where the match is weak. Some rows mark clone size as missing; the rest say once, few, many or name a class of expanded clone.

V: TRBV7-9
D: TRBD1
size: .
J: TRBJ2-7
CDR3: CASSLESYRGLFYEQYF
DNA: TGTGCCAGCAGCTTAGAAAGTTACAGGGGTCTCTTCTACGAGCAGTACTTC

V: TRBV7-8
D: TRBD2
size: .
J: TRBJ2-2
CDR3: CASSTRGVKLWAGELFF
DNA: TGTGCCAGCAGCACCCGGGGGGTAAAGCTCTGGGCCGGGGAGCTGTTTTTT

V: TRBV6-5
D: TRBD1
size: .
J: TRBJ1-1
CDR3: CASSYSTGPSTEAFF
DNA: TGTGCCAGCAGTTACTCGACAGGGCCCTCCACTGAAGCTTTCTTT

V: TRBV7-6
D: .
size: .
J: TRBJ2-1
CDR3: CASSLAGASSYNEQFF
DNA: TGTGCCAGCAGCTTGGCAGGGGCAAGCTCCTACAATGAGCAGTTCTTC

V: TRBV19
D: .
size: .
J: TRBJ2-7
CDR3: CASSVSFWVYEQYF
DNA: TGTGCCAGTAGCGTTAGCTTCTGGGTCTACGAGCAGTACTTC

V: TRBV7-8
D: .
size: .
J: TRBJ1-2
CDR3: CASSLYIFGENYGYTF
DNA: TGTGCCAGCAGCTTATACATTTTCGGGGAAAACTATGGCTACACCTTC

V: TRBV6-6
D: TRBD1
size: .
J: TRBJ1-1
CDR3: CASSYPRQGVAFF
DNA: TGTGCCAGCAGTTACCCCCGACAGGGAGTAGCTTTCTTT

V: TRBV4-1
D: TRBD1
size: .
J: TRBJ2-7
CDR3: CASSPHRDRGDEQYF
DNA: TGCGCCAGCAGCCCTCACCGGGACAGGGGAGACGAGCAGTACTTC

V: TRBV5-5
D: TRBD1
size: .
J: TRBJ1-4
CDR3: CASTPGQDNEKLFF
DNA: TGTGCCAGCACCCCGGGACAGGATAATGAAAAACTGTTTTTT

V: TRBV11-2
D: .
size: few
J: TRBJ1-1
CDR3: CASTPGFDTEAFF
DNA: TGTGCCAGCACCCCGGGGTTCGACACTGAAGCTTTCTTT

V: TRBV10-1
D: TRBD2
size: .
J: TRBJ2-5
CDR3: CASSDSHTGTSGETQYF
DNA: TGCGCCAGCAGTGATTCCCACACCGGGACTAGCGGGGAGACCCAGTACTTC

V: TRBV30
D: TRBD1
size: .
J: TRBJ1-1
CDR3: CAWIPGGRFEGTEAFF
DNA: TGTGCCTGGATCCCAGGGGGCCGATTTGAGGGGACTGAAGCTTTCTTT

V: TRBV29-1
D: .
size: few
J: TRBJ1-1
CDR3: CSVEKTETEAFF
DNA: TGCAGCGTTGAAAAGACTGAGACTGAAGCTTTCTTT

V: TRBV7-5
D: .
size: .
J: TRBJ2-1
CDR3: CVRSSTVYYLAGGGEQFF
DNA: TGTGTCAGAAGCTCAACGGTTTACTATCTAGCGGGGGGAGGTGAGCAGTTCTTC

V: TRBV19
D: .
size: .
J: TRBJ1-5
CDR3: CASSIIGGRYSNQPQHF
DNA: TGTGCCAGTAGTATTATCGGGGGACGGTATAGCAATCAGCCCCAGCATTTT

V: TRBV19
D: .
size: .
J: TRBJ2-1
CDR3: CASSIRGIATRSSYNEQFF
DNA: TGTGCCAGTAGTATTAGGGGGATTGCGACGAGGAGCTCCTACAATGAGCAGTTCTTC

V: TRBV5-5
D: .
size: .
J: TRBJ1-1
CDR3: CASSSVHQGLNTEAFF
DNA: TGTGCCAGCAGCTCCGTTCATCAGGGGTTGAACACTGAAGCTTTCTTT

V: TRBV6-6
D: .
size: .
J: TRBJ2-5
CDR3: CASSYSGGEKTQYF
DNA: TGTGCCAGCAGTTACTCCGGGGGAGAAAAGACCCAGTACTTC

V: TRBV6-5
D: .
size: .
J: TRBJ2-7
CDR3: CASALRGAGYEQYF
DNA: TGTGCCAGCGCCCTCAGGGGGGCAGGGTACGAGCAGTACTTC

V: TRBV19
D: .
size: .
J: TRBJ1-1
CDR3: CASLQGHWGTEAFF
DNA: TGTGCCAGTCTACAGGGACATTGGGGCACTGAAGCTTTCTTT

V: TRBV5-1
D: .
size: few
J: TRBJ1-3
CDR3: CASSLGEGSGNTIYF
DNA: TGCGCCAGCAGCTTGGGGGAGGGCTCTGGAAACACCATATATTTT

V: TRBV5-4
D: TRBD2
size: .
J: TRBJ2-7
CDR3: CASSLASGGQTPYEQYF
DNA: TGTGCCAGCAGCTTAGCTAGCGGGGGACAGACACCATACGAGCAGTACTTC

V: TRBV30
D: TRBD1
size: .
J: TRBJ1-5
CDR3: CAWSAQGDQPQHF
DNA: TGTGCCTGGAGTGCACAGGGGGATCAGCCCCAGCATTTT

V: TRBV19
D: TRBD2
size: .
J: TRBJ2-1
CDR3: CASSFWPSGSGSNEQFF
DNA: TGTGCCAGTAGTTTTTGGCCTAGCGGGAGCGGTAGCAATGAGCAGTTCTTC

V: TRBV4-1
D: TRBD2
size: .
J: TRBJ2-5
CDR3: CASSRLVDAGGAETQYF
DNA: TGCGCCAGCAGCCGGCTGGTGGATGCGGGGGGGGCAGAGACCCAGTACTTC

V: TRBV4-2
D: .
size: .
J: TRBJ1-5
CDR3: CASSGGGQPQHF
DNA: TGTGCCAGCAGCGGAGGAGGTCAGCCCCAGCATTTT

V: TRBV5-6
D: .
size: once
J: TRBJ1-4
CDR3: CASSLTPGWEGGKLFF
DNA: TGTGCCAGCAGCTTGACCCCCGGTTGGGAGGGAGGAAAACTGTTTTTT

V: TRBV5-1
D: TRBD2
size: .
J: TRBJ2-1
CDR3: CASSLILAGGGNEQFF
DNA: TGCGCCAGCAGCTTGATATTAGCGGGAGGTGGCAATGAGCAGTTCTTC

V: TRBV2
D: .
size: .
J: TRBJ1-2
CDR3: CASSVQDYGYTF
DNA: TGTGCCAGCAGTGTTCAGGACTATGGCTACACCTTC

V: TRBV7-2
D: TRBD1
size: .
J: TRBJ1-4
CDR3: CASSTGTGLEKLFF
DNA: TGTGCCAGCAGCACCGGGACAGGGCTAGAAAAACTGTTTTTT

V: TRBV19
D: .
size: .
J: TRBJ1-5
CDR3: CASSISPVRVISNQPQHF
DNA: TGTGCCAGTAGTATATCCCCGGTCCGGGTGATTAGCAATCAGCCCCAGCATTTT

V: TRBV30
D: TRBD2
size: .
J: TRBJ2-1
CDR3: CAWSKGPSGYEQFF
DNA: TGTGCCTGGAGCAAAGGACCTAGCGGCTATGAGCAGTTCTTC

V: TRBV4-1
D: TRBD1
size: few
J: TRBJ2-1
CDR3: CASSHASGTGGTKGQFF
DNA: TGCGCCAGCAGCCACGCCTCCGGGACAGGGGGGACGAAGGGGCAGTTCTTC

V: TRBV6-4
D: .
size: .
J: TRBJ2-5
CDR3: CASSTGTFKETQYF
DNA: TGTGCCAGCAGCACGGGGACTTTTAAAGAGACCCAGTACTTC

V: TRBV30
D: .
size: .
J: TRBJ2-7
CDR3: CAWSVAGDQYEQYF
DNA: TGTGCCTGGAGTGTAGCAGGGGATCAATACGAGCAGTACTTC

V: TRBV5-1
D: .
size: .
J: TRBJ1-2
CDR3: CATSPSGGAGYGYTF
DNA: TGCGCCACCAGCCCTAGCGGGGGGGCTGGCTATGGCTACACCTTC

V: TRBV6-1
D: TRBD1
size: .
J: TRBJ1-2
CDR3: CASSEGTGGTYGYTF
DNA: TGTGCCAGCAGTGAAGGGACAGGGGGAACGTATGGCTACACCTTC

V: TRBV2
D: TRBD1
size: .
J: TRBJ1-2
CDR3: CASRPGQGIFYGYTF
DNA: TGTGCCAGCAGACCGGGACAGGGGATCTTCTATGGCTACACCTTC

V: TRBV4-1
D: TRBD1
size: .
J: TRBJ2-1
CDR3: CASSQEGIMRQGKHNEQFF
DNA: TGCGCCAGCAGCCAAGAGGGTATTATGAGACAGGGGAAACACAATGAGCAGTTCTTC

V: TRBV7-3
D: TRBD1
size: .
J: TRBJ1-1
CDR3: CASSFQGAREEAFF
DNA: TGTGCCAGCAGCTTTCAGGGGGCTAGGGAGGAGGCTTTCTTT

V: TRBV6-1
D: TRBD1
size: .
J: TRBJ1-2
CDR3: CASSESGQGGYGYTF
DNA: TGTGCCAGCAGTGAATCAGGACAGGGTGGCTATGGCTACACCTTC

V: TRBV11-3
D: .
size: .
J: TRBJ1-1
CDR3: CASSRGFDTEAFF
DNA: TGTGCCAGCAGCCGAGGGTTTGACACTGAAGCTTTCTTT

V: TRBV19
D: .
size: .
J: TRBJ1-1
CDR3: CASSKGQNQVEAFF
DNA: TGTGCCAGTAGTAAAGGACAGAACCAAGTAGAAGCTTTCTTT

V: TRBV19
D: TRBD1
size: once
J: TRBJ2-3
CDR3: CAAGRTGNRTQYF
DNA: TGTGCCGCCGGACGGACAGGGAACCGTACGCAGTATTTT

V: TRBV6-6
D: TRBD2
size: .
J: TRBJ2-3
CDR3: CASRPSGRLGDTQYF
DNA: TGTGCCAGCAGGCCCAGCGGGAGACTGGGAGATACGCAGTATTTT

V: TRBV19
D: .
size: .
J: TRBJ1-1
CDR3: CASTLSLLNTEAFF
DNA: TGTGCCAGTACTTTGAGCCTTCTGAACACTGAAGCTTTCTTT

V: TRBV7-9
D: TRBD1
size: .
J: TRBJ1-1
CDR3: CASSFRSPGGTEAFF
DNA: TGTGCCAGCAGCTTCAGATCCCCAGGGGGCACTGAAGCTTTCTTT

V: TRBV5-1
D: .
size: .
J: TRBJ2-3
CDR3: CASSLVGGCDTQYF
DNA: TGCGCCAGCAGCTTGGTAGGAGGGTGCGATACGCAGTATTTT

V: TRBV27
D: TRBD1
size: .
J: TRBJ1-1
CDR3: CASSSRQGVTEAFF
DNA: TGTGCCAGCAGTAGCCGACAGGGCGTCACTGAAGCTTTCTTT

V: TRBV7-9
D: .
size: .
J: TRBJ1-1
CDR3: CASSLAGASTEAFF
DNA: TGTGCCAGCAGCTTAGCGGGCGCCAGCACTGAAGCTTTCTTT

V: TRBV4-2
D: .
size: .
J: TRBJ2-1
CDR3: CASSQGKIPGSPNNEQFF
DNA: TGTGCCAGCAGCCAAGGAAAAATCCCGGGGTCCCCTAACAATGAGCAGTTCTTC

V: TRBV19
D: .
size: .
J: TRBJ1-5
CDR3: CASSTQADQPQHF
DNA: TGTGCCAGTAGTACCCAGGCTGATCAGCCCCAGCATTTT

V: TRBV19
D: TRBD2
size: .
J: TRBJ2-4
CDR3: CASSLGGGENIQYF
DNA: TGTGCCAGTAGTTTAGGCGGGGGAGAAAACATTCAGTACTTC

V: TRBV28
D: .
size: .
J: TRBJ2-5
CDR3: CASSSLQGAQETQYF
DNA: TGTGCCAGCAGTTCGCTACAGGGAGCCCAAGAGACCCAGTACTTC

V: TRBV19
D: .
size: once
J: TRBJ2-7
CDR3: CASSIAPHSSYEQYF
DNA: TGTGCCAGTAGTATAGCACCCCACAGTTCCTACGAGCAGTACTTC